The following is a T cell receptor (beta chain) sequence with its context. V dropped 7 bases and J dropped 1 base, with 18 bases sitting between them. Per germline, CDR1 SGHRS and CDR2 YFSETQ. This CDR3 spans 16 amino acids. This sample was included in a study of blood T cell repertoires in COVID-19. Study-wide background: T cells, B-cell-depleted T cells, or PBMCs provided the cDNA or gDNA that served as material.

Original methodology: Estimation of nucleated cell counts was performed using reference gene primer amplification. Measured with immunoSEQ multiplex PCR; TCRdb has only the in-frame clones, and not every one. The DNA gave D and trimming, while V, J and clone size come from that table. The sample records approximately 350,000 clones, 85% to 90% being singletons. The clonotype was recovered from a woman between 45 and 60 years old with COVID-19, enrolled during active disease. Input material: peripheral blood. The chain links TRBV5-1 to TRBJ2-1; a possible D gene is TRBD2 (6 bases). This CDR3 reads CASSRGGLESYNEQFF. CDR3 coding DNA: TGCGCCAGCTCCCGTGGAGGGTTGGAGTCCTACAATGAGCAGTTCTTC.